Listed below are T cell receptor beta chains from one sample, sequenced in a study of blood T cell repertoires in COVID-19. Some clones are missing from TCRdb's copy, which holds only in-frame ones; the method was immunoSEQ multiplex PCR. The sample has about 240,000 clones, approximately 87% seen once; the top ten hold 6.2%. The sequenced material came from peripheral blood. These receptors all stem from a man between 60 and 75 years old with acute or convalescent COVID-19. Each CDR3 is given with its conserved first and last residue. D genes are given only for firm matches. The size field is filled for only some rows; it gives once, few, many or a size class.

D gene	clone size	J gene	V gene	CDR3 protein	CDR3 DNA
TRBD2	-	TRBJ2-7	TRBV28	CASSSPGTSGSSSYEQYF	TGTGCCAGCAGTTCCCCCGGGACTAGCGGCTCGAGCTCCTACGAGCAGTACTTC
-	once	TRBJ1-1	TRBV11-3	CASSLDSVVATEAFF	TGTGCCAGCAGCTTAGACAGTGTCGTTGCAACTGAAGCTTTCTTT
-	-	TRBJ1-1	TRBV6-5	CASSPTRLNTEAFF	TGTGCCAGCAGTCCTACGAGGCTTAACACTGAAGCTTTCTTT
TRBD1	-	TRBJ2-7	TRBV5-1	CASSSGQVYEQYF	TGCGCCAGCAGCTCGGGACAGGTCTACGAGCAGTACTTC
-	-	TRBJ1-2	TRBV6-5	CASSGLWGYTF	TGTGCCAGCAGCGGACTATGGGGCTACACCTTC
-	once	TRBJ1-2	TRBV10-3	CAISAVYGYTF	TGTGCCATCTCCGCAGTCTATGGCTACACCTTC
TRBD1	-	TRBJ1-4	TRBV12-3/TRBV12-4	CASSSGQGLKLFF	TGTGCCAGCAGTTCGGGACAGGGGTTGAAACTGTTTTTT
-	-	TRBJ2-1	TRBV27	CASSFPDRNEQFF	TGTGCCAGCAGTTTTCCCGATCGGAATGAGCAGTTCTTC
TRBD2	-	TRBJ2-7	TRBV4-2	CASSQDWLAGGREQYF	TGTGCCAGCAGCCAAGATTGGCTAGCGGGAGGGCGAGAGCAGTACTTC
TRBD1	-	TRBJ1-1	TRBV9	CASSVTGGNTEAFF	TGTGCCAGCAGCGTAACAGGGGGGAACACTGAAGCTTTCTTT
TRBD1	-	TRBJ1-1	TRBV18	CASSSGGLGNTEAFF	TGTGCCAGCTCCTCAGGGGGCCTCGGTAACACTGAAGCTTTCTTT
-	-	TRBJ2-3	TRBV9	CASSVQAPADTQYF	TGTGCCAGCAGCGTACAGGCCCCCGCGGATACGCAGTATTTT
-	-	TRBJ2-6	TRBV6-5	CASYREEANVLTF	TGTGCCAGCTACAGGGAAGAGGCCAACGTCCTGACTTTC
-	once	TRBJ2-2	TRBV5-4	CASSLVQGTGELFF	TGTGCCAGCAGCTTGGTACAGGGAACCGGGGAGCTGTTTTTT
TRBD2	-	TRBJ2-1	TRBV7-2	CASSPNPSGGASNEQFF	TGTGCCAGCAGCCCCAACCCTAGCGGGGGTGCCTCTAATGAGCAGTTCTTC
-	-	TRBJ2-7	TRBV18	CASSDTSYEQYF	TGTGCCAGCTCGGACACCTCCTACGAGCAGTACTTC
-	few	TRBJ2-1	TRBV28	CASSPYNEQFF	TGTGCCAGCAGTCCTTACAATGAGCAGTTCTTC
-	-	TRBJ2-7	TRBV28	CASHPAGAPYEQYF	TGTGCCAGCCACCCCGCGGGGGCACCCTACGAGCAGTACTTC
TRBD2	-	TRBJ2-2	TRBV9	CASSVGLAGGPGGELFF	TGTGCCAGCAGCGTAGGTCTAGCGGGAGGGCCCGGCGGGGAGCTGTTTTTT
-	-	TRBJ1-1	TRBV5-1	CASSLRVGGGRDTEAFF	TGCGCCAGCAGCTTGAGAGTTGGCGGGGGGCGGGACACTGAAGCTTTCTTT
-	-	TRBJ2-3	TRBV5-4	CASSRTGSGSSTDTQYF	TGTGCCAGCAGCCGGACCGGGTCAGGGTCTAGCACAGATACGCAGTATTTT
-	-	TRBJ1-2	TRBV28	CAISPRNYGYTF	TGTGCCATCTCACCTAGGAACTATGGCTACACCTTC
-	-	TRBJ2-7	TRBV11-2	CASSSGGTYEQYF	TGTGCCAGCAGCTCCGGCGGTACCTACGAGCAGTACTTC
-	-	TRBJ1-2	TRBV7-8	CASSLAYEGENGYTF	TGTGCCAGCAGCTTAGCCTATGAGGGGGAAAATGGCTACACCTTC
TRBD2	-	TRBJ2-1	TRBV27	CASSSDKGRERSYNEQFF	TGTGCCAGCAGCTCAGATAAGGGGAGGGAGCGGAGCTACAATGAGCAGTTCTTC
TRBD2	-	TRBJ2-7	TRBV30	CAWSVGGGVYEQYF	TGTGCCTGGAGTGTCGGGGGAGGGGTCTACGAGCAGTACTTC
TRBD1	-	TRBJ1-1	TRBV11-2	CASSLLQGGEAFF	TGTGCCAGCAGCTTACTACAGGGGGGAGAAGCTTTCTTT
-	once	TRBJ1-3	TRBV9	CASSVQGSGNTIYF	TGTGCCAGCAGCGTGCAGGGATCTGGAAACACCATATATTTT
TRBD2	-	TRBJ2-7	TRBV9	CASSVGATSGPEQYF	TGTGCCAGCAGCGTAGGGGCGACTAGCGGTCCCGAGCAGTACTTC
TRBD2	-	TRBJ2-1	TRBV13	CASSQLSGSEDEQFF	TGTGCCAGCAGCCAGCTTAGCGGGAGTGAGGATGAGCAGTTCTTC
-	-	TRBJ1-5	TRBV19	CASSPRGQPQHF	TGTGCCAGTAGCCCTCGGGGGCAGCCCCAGCATTTT
TRBD2	-	TRBJ2-1	TRBV6-4	CASSDDRASGYNEQFF	TGTGCCAGCAGTGACGACCGGGCTAGCGGCTACAATGAGCAGTTCTTC
-	few	TRBJ2-2	TRBV27	CASSLPTGHWNTGELFF	TGTGCCAGCAGTTTACCGACAGGACACTGGAACACCGGGGAGCTGTTTTTT
TRBD1	few	TRBJ2-1	TRBV19	CASSTGTGEKKRAYNEQFF	TGTGCCAGTAGTACCGGGACAGGGGAAAAAAAAAGGGCCTACAATGAGCAGTTCTTC
TRBD1	-	TRBJ1-4	TRBV4-1	CASSIPDRVGEKLFF	TGCGCCAGCAGCATCCCCGACAGGGTGGGAGAAAAACTGTTTTTT
-	-	TRBJ1-5	TRBV3-1/TRBV3-2	CASSQTGDQPQHF	TGTGCCAGCAGCCAAACGGGGGATCAGCCCCAGCATTTT
-	once	TRBJ1-3	TRBV7-2	CASSLALAGVGNTIYF	TGTGCCAGCAGCTTAGCGCTGGCAGGGGTTGGAAACACCATATATTTT
-	-	TRBJ1-1	TRBV29-1	CSVGWAHENTEAFF	TGCAGCGTTGGGTGGGCCCACGAGAACACTGAAGCTTTCTTT
TRBD1	few	TRBJ1-4	TRBV19	CASSSSTSGTGRDNEKLFF	TGTGCCAGTAGTTCCTCAACATCCGGGACAGGGAGGGATAATGAAAAACTGTTTTTT
TRBD1	-	TRBJ2-6	TRBV27	CASSLQGASGANVLTF	TGTGCCAGCAGTTTACAGGGGGCCTCTGGGGCCAACGTCCTGACTTTC
TRBD1	once	TRBJ2-2	TRBV11-2	CASSFPGGGELFF	TGTGCCAGCAGTTTTCCAGGGGGCGGGGAGCTGTTTTTT
TRBD1	-	TRBJ1-5	TRBV24-1	CATSDHRTGDYSNQPQHF	TGTGCCACCAGTGATCACCGGACAGGGGATTATAGCAATCAGCCCCAGCATTTT
TRBD1	-	TRBJ1-1	TRBV16	CASSLQGANTEAFF	TGTGCCAGCAGCTTACAGGGGGCGAACACTGAAGCTTTCTTT
-	-	TRBJ2-1	TRBV9	CASSVATLSGFNEQFF	TGTGCCAGCAGCGTAGCTACCCTCTCGGGATTCAATGAGCAGTTCTTC
-	-	TRBJ1-1	TRBV6-5	CASREGPQNTEAFF	TGTGCCAGCAGGGAGGGCCCACAGAACACTGAAGCTTTCTTT